Presented here are 32 T cell receptor beta chains from one specimen sequenced in a study of cytomegalovirus exposure and HLA in healthy donors. The PCR contained 60 Vbeta and 13 Jbeta primers. The assay was immunoSEQ multiplex PCR, and TCRdb's table has in-frame clones only and misses some. This table has around 210,000 clones, 78% appearing once. Material: PBMCs. The source of these receptors is a boy younger than 18 in good health and CMV-seronegative.

This chain uses TRBV19 with TRBJ1-4, with 9 bases that match TRBD1. Germline CDR1 LNHDA, CDR2 SQIVND (reference sequence). Trimming at V came to 5 bases and at J to 7 bases, leaving 14 bases not matched to a gene. The CDR3 consists of 17 residues. The CDR3: CASSPGQGRGKGEKLFF. The CDR3, as DNA: TGTGCCAGTAGTCCGGGACAGGGTAGGGGGAAGGGTGAAAAACTGTTTTTT.

This chain uses TRBV29-1 with TRBJ1-1; 9 nucleotides agree with TRBD1. From germline, CDR1 is SQVTM and CDR2 ANQGSEA. The CDR3 runs to 13 residues. This CDR3 reads CRPIHRGHTEAFF. The CDR3 nucleotides are TGCAGACCAATCCACAGGGGGCACACTGAAGCTTTCTTT.

The CDR3 DNA reads TGTGCCAGCAGCCCGCAAGAGACCCAGTACTTC. Amino acids: CASSPQETQYF. This chain links TRBV7-9 with TRBJ2-5, with no clear D. The germline V gene encodes CDR1 SEHNR and CDR2 FQNEAQ (reference sequence). The V end was cut by 5 bases, the J end by 2 bases, with 3 bases between. This CDR3 has 11 amino acids.

CDR3 in DNA: TGCGCCAGCAGCATGGGACTAGCGTCGAACACCGGGGAGCTGTTTTTT. It specifies CASSMGLASNTGELFF. The chain carries TRBV5-1 and TRBJ2-2; 10 nucleotides line up with TRBD2. V shed 4 bases and J 0 bases; nucleotides not matched to a gene: 3. This CDR3 is built from 16 residues. CDR1 SGHRS and CDR2 YFSETQ come from the germline V gene.

This chain connects TRBV5-1 to TRBJ2-5, with D perhaps matching TRBD1 (5 bases). The CDR3 has 14 amino acids. V was cut by 1 base and J by 3 bases, with 10 bases left in between. CDR1 and CDR2 from the germline V gene are SGHRS and YFSETQ. The CDR3 DNA follows: TGCGCCAGCAGCTTGCTCGACAGCGAAGAGACCCAGTACTTC. Residues: CASSLLDSEETQYF.

The genes are TRBV5-1 and TRBJ1-1, with D possibly being TRBD1 (5 bases). CDR1 is SGHRS, CDR2 YFSETQ, per germline. The CDR3 totals 16 residues. V dropped 5 bases and J dropped 3 bases, with 20 bases sitting between them. This chain's CDR3 is CASRVRGSTGDTEAFF. The CDR3 coding sequence is TGCGCCAGCAGGGTGAGGGGCAGCACGGGGGACACTGAAGCTTTCTTT. The complete variable domain, with remaining parts taken from reference TRBV5-1 and TRBJ1-1, reads KAGVTQTPRYLIKTRGQQVTLSCSPISGHRSVSWYQQTPGQGLQFLFEYFSETQRNKGNFPGRFSGRQFSNSRSEMNVSTLELGDSALYLCASRVRGSTGDTEAFFGQGTRLTVV.

V gene TRBV5-6 combines with J gene TRBJ1-2, with D possibly being TRBD1 (6 bases). Germline CDR1 SGHDT, CDR2 YYEEEE. The CDR3 is 13 amino acids. The V gene lost 5 bases and the J gene lost 2 bases, with 10 bases spanning the gap. The CDR3 nucleotides read TGTGCCAGCAGAACTGGACAGAACTATGGCTACACCTTC. Its translation is CASRTGQNYGYTF.

The CDR3 DNA reads as TGTGCCAGCAGTTTGCGAGGTACGCAGTATTTT. This gives the protein CASSLRGTQYF. V is TRBV27 and J is TRBJ2-3; D unclear. Germline CDR1 MNHEY, CDR2 SMNVEV (reference sequence). Trimming pared 3 bases from V and 8 bases from J, leaving 6 bases between. The CDR3 is made up of 11 amino acids.

This sequence joins TRBV30 and TRBJ2-7; no clear D gene. The germline V gene has CDR1 GTSNPN and CDR2 SVGIG (reference sequence). The V gene lost 2 bases and the J gene lost 5 bases, with 7 bases spanning the gap. There are 11 residues in the CDR3. Here the CDR3 reads CAWSNNHEQYF. CDR3 DNA sequence: TGTGCCTGGAGTAACAACCACGAGCAGTACTTC.

The CDR3 nucleotides are TGTGCCATCAGTGAGGATCGGGGAAATCAGCCCCAGCATTTT. Its translation: CAISEDRGNQPQHF. The chain uses TRBV10-3 and TRBJ1-5; D gene uncertain. Between the trimmed V and J ends, which lost 2 bases and 4 bases, there was a span of 9 bases. Germline V lookup: CDR1 ENHRY, CDR2 SYGVKD. This CDR3 has 14 residues.

J is TRBJ1-2 and V is TRBV5-6, with 9 nucleotides matching TRBD1. Germline lookup yields CDR1 SGHDT and CDR2 YYEEEE. J was trimmed by 1 base and V by 2 bases; bases with no gene match: 6. The CDR3 has 16 residues. In DNA form, the CDR3 reads TGTGCCAGCAGCTTCTTCGACAGGGGGGATAACTATGGCTACACCTTC. This translates into CASSFFDRGDNYGYTF.

The chain joins TRBV6-5 to TRBJ2-3; D is unclear. CDR3 length: 14 amino acids. Trimming cost V 2 bases and J 2 bases, with 8 bases left between them. CDR1 MNHEY and CDR2 SVGAGI come from the germline V gene. The CDR3 region has the DNA TGTGCCAGCAGTTACAATGTAGCCACAGATACGCAGTATTTT. This codes for CASSYNVATDTQYF.

The CDR3 DNA reads TGTGCCGCCACTCAGGGACAGGGTTGGGGCACGCAGTATTTT. Amino acids: CAATQGQGWGTQYF. This chain links TRBV10-3 with TRBJ2-3; 9 bases agree with TRBD1. Per the germline V gene, CDR1 is ENHRY and CDR2 is SYGVKD. The CDR3 runs 14 residues. The ends lost 11 bases at V and 9 bases at J; junction bases unmatched: 15.

The chain employs TRBV9 and TRBJ1-3, with D perhaps matching TRBD1 (6 bases). There are 16 residues in the CDR3. Germline V gene lookup returns CDR1 SGDLS and CDR2 YYNGEE. V was shortened by 4 bases and J by 4 bases, with 18 bases between the two germline ends. The CDR3 sequence: CASSYGAPGAGNTIYF. CDR3 in DNA: TGTGCCAGCAGCTACGGAGCGCCAGGGGCCGGAAACACCATATATTTT.

This clone was picked up one time. The gene calls are TRBV11-2 and TRBJ2-1; 15 bases line up with TRBD2. Germline V gene lookup returns CDR1 SGHAT and CDR2 FQNNGV. The V segment lost 3 bases and the J segment 7 bases; nucleotides outside the gene matches: 1. The CDR3 spans 15 residues. Written as DNA, the CDR3 is TGTGCCAGCAGCTTGGGACTAGCGGGGGGAAATGAGCAGTTCTTC. Its translation is CASSLGLAGGNEQFF.

The chain couples TRBV7-7 to TRBJ2-3; perhaps TRBD1 as D (6 bases). V was pared by 5 bases and J by 1 base, with 10 bases between. CDR3 size: 14 residues. Germline V gene sequence: CDR1 SSHAT, CDR2 FNYEAQ (reference sequence). For the CDR3, the DNA is TGTGCCAGCAGCCACAGGGTCGGCACAGATACGCAGTATTTT. Translation: CASSHRVGTDTQYF.

This clone was counted only a few times. V is TRBV11-3 and J is TRBJ1-2; 8 bases are shared with TRBD1. V gave up 6 bases and J gave up 2 bases; unmatched junction bases: 2. This CDR3 contains 13 residues. Germline V gene sequence: CDR1 SGHNT, CDR2 YENEEA. The CDR3 DNA follows: TGTGCCAGCAGTCAGGGGGCAAACTATGGCTACACCTTC. This sequence encodes CASSQGANYGYTF. Full variable domain (rest looked up from reference TRBV11-3 and TRBJ1-2): EAGVVQSPRYKIIEKKQPVAFWCNPISGHNTLYWYLQNLGQGPELLIRYENEEAVDDSQLPKDRFSAERLKGVDSTLKIQPAELGDSAVYLCASSQGANYGYTFGSGTRLTVV.

This chain joins TRBV11-3 and TRBJ2-7; D is unclear. V dropped 5 bases and J dropped 5 bases, with 25 bases sitting between them. This CDR3 has 17 residues. Germline lookup yields CDR1 SGHNT and CDR2 YENEEA. The CDR3 DNA follows: TGTGCCAGCAGCGTACGAGGCTCGCCGTCCGGGTTAGACGAGCAGTACTTC. Translating it yields CASSVRGSPSGLDEQYF.

The chain has TRBV12-5 and TRBJ1-5, with a tentative D call TRBD1 (6 bases). The germline V and J ends were trimmed by 6 bases and 4 bases, with 10 bases remaining between them. Germline CDR1 LGHNT, CDR2 FRNRAP. The CDR3 covers 13 residues. The CDR3 DNA sequence: TGTGCTAGTGGAGACAGGAGGAATCAGCCCCAGCATTTT. Translation: CASGDRRNQPQHF.

The chain recombines TRBV27 with TRBJ2-1; D unresolved. V lost 4 bases to trimming and J lost 6 bases, with 13 bases between them. There are 14 residues in the CDR3. Germline V gene lookup returns CDR1 MNHEY and CDR2 SMNVEV (reference sequence). CDR3 residues: CASSSQLRANEQFF. CDR3 coding DNA: TGTGCCAGCAGTTCCCAACTCCGAGCCAATGAGCAGTTCTTC.

The CDR3 DNA is TGTGCCAGCAGCGTCGGGAGTCGGGGCTATGGCTACACCTTC. This gives the protein CASSVGSRGYGYTF. The genes are TRBV9 and TRBJ1-2; no clear D gene. Per germline, CDR1 SGDLS and CDR2 YYNGEE. There are 14 residues in the CDR3. The V end lost 2 bases, the J end lost 4 bases, and 12 bases lay between the germline ends.

This sequence joins TRBV11-2 and TRBJ2-1; TRBD2 agrees at 10 bases. The CDR3 covers 17 residues. CDR1 is SGHAT, CDR2 FQNNGV, per germline. V dropped 5 bases and J dropped 4; count of bases not matched to a gene: 11. The CDR3 DNA follows: TGTGCCAGCAGCATACGGGGAGCGGGGGGGCCTTACAATGAGCAGTTCTTC. This encodes CASSIRGAGGPYNEQFF.

This chain uses TRBV15 with TRBJ2-7, with no clear D. Trimming took 4 bases from V and 5 from J, leaving 12 bases between them. The germline gives CDR1 LNHNV, CDR2 YYDKDF (reference sequence). The CDR3 runs 13 residues. DNA of the CDR3: TGTGCCACCAGCAAACCTGGGCAAGACGAGCAGTACTTC. This codes for CATSKPGQDEQYF.

In its sample, this clone was seen a few times. The chain has TRBV19 and TRBJ1-2; TRBD1 matches 8 bases. The CDR3 has 15 residues. V dropped 0 bases and J dropped 6; count of bases not matched to a gene: 6. From germline, CDR1 is LNHDA and CDR2 SQIVND (reference sequence). CDR3 in amino acids: CASSIDLDRVDGYTF. Written as DNA, the CDR3 is TGTGCCAGTAGTATAGATCTGGACAGGGTCGATGGCTACACCTTC.

V gene TRBV5-1 combines with J gene TRBJ1-2, with D maybe TRBD1 (5 bases). This CDR3 spans 14 amino acids. The germline V gene has CDR1 SGHRS and CDR2 YFSETQ. The V end was cut by 3 bases, the J end by 5 bases, with 14 bases between. CDR3 DNA sequence: TGCGCCAGCAGCTCCGGGTGGGGCGGATATGGCTACACCTTC. It is translated as CASSSGWGGYGYTF. Complete variable domain (other parts from reference TRBV5-1 and TRBJ1-2): KAGVTQTPRYLIKTRGQQVTLSCSPISGHRSVSWYQQTPGQGLQFLFEYFSETQRNKGNFPGRFSGRQFSNSRSEMNVSTLELGDSALYLCASSSGWGGYGYTFGSGTRLTVV.

The rearrangement joins TRBV6-1 to TRBJ2-5; 8 bases match TRBD1. Per the germline V gene, CDR1 is MNHNS and CDR2 is SASEGT. CDR3 size: 14 residues. Losses at the gene ends were 7 bases for V and 5 bases for J; bases not matched to a gene: 9. CDR3 region: CASTRQGRGETQYF. As DNA, the CDR3 is TGTGCCAGCACCCGACAGGGGCGAGGGGAGACCCAGTACTTC.

The V call is TRBV30, the J call TRBJ2-3; D may be TRBD1 (5 bases). CDR1 is GTSNPN and CDR2 is SVGIG in the germline V gene (reference sequence). The V gene lost 4 bases and the J gene lost 1 base, with 9 bases spanning the gap. This CDR3 spans 13 amino acids. The CDR3 nucleotides read TGTGCCTGGAATGTCAGGGGCACAGATACGCAGTATTTT. Its translation: CAWNVRGTDTQYF.

The chain joins TRBV5-5 to TRBJ1-1; TRBD1 matches 8 bases. Germline assignment: CDR1 SGHKS and CDR2 YYEKEE (reference sequence). This CDR3 comprises 13 residues. Trimming removed 4 bases from V and 8 bases from J; junction bases left unmatched: 7. The CDR3, as DNA: TGTGCCAGCAGCGGAATCGACAGGGGAGAAGCTTTCTTT. This sequence encodes CASSGIDRGEAFF.

This clone was observed once. The chain links TRBV5-8 to TRBJ1-2, with 7 bases identical to TRBD1. The ends lost 4 bases at V and 3 bases at J; junction bases unmatched: 15. Germline CDR1 and CDR2: SGHTS and YDEGEE. The CDR3 is made up of 17 amino acids. CDR3 amino acids: CASSHAARTGSDYGYTF. In DNA, the CDR3 is TGTGCCAGCAGCCATGCTGCCCGGACAGGTTCGGACTATGGCTACACCTTC.

The CDR3 region has the DNA TGCGCCAGCAGCTACAGGGGGGGATACGGGGAGCTGTTTTTT. Encoded protein: CASSYRGGYGELFF. This rearrangement joins TRBV5-1 to TRBJ2-2; D might be TRBD1 (8 bases). The CDR3 runs to 14 residues. Trimming left V 3 bases short and J 7 bases short, with 13 bases between. CDR1 is SGHRS and CDR2 is YFSETQ in the germline V gene.

The chain is built from TRBV7-9 and TRBJ2-7; 7 positions agree with TRBD1. CDR3 length: 14 residues. CDR1 is SEHNR, CDR2 FQNEAQ, per germline (reference sequence). The junction had 8 bases not matched to a gene; V was cut back by 7 bases and J by 2 bases. The CDR3 DNA is TGTGCCAGCAACCAAGACAGGGACCCCTACGAGCAGTACTTC. The encoded protein is CASNQDRDPYEQYF.

This chain joins TRBV7-6 and TRBJ2-3, with D maybe TRBD1 (7 bases). The V end lost 5 bases, the J end lost 1 base, and 22 bases lay between the germline ends. Germline V gene data show CDR1 as SGHVS and CDR2 as FNYEAQ. This CDR3 is built from 18 residues. CDR3 sequence (DNA): TGTGCCAGCAGCCTCCGATATGGACAGGAGGGGGGCACAGATACGCAGTATTTT. Protein sequence: CASSLRYGQEGGTDTQYF.